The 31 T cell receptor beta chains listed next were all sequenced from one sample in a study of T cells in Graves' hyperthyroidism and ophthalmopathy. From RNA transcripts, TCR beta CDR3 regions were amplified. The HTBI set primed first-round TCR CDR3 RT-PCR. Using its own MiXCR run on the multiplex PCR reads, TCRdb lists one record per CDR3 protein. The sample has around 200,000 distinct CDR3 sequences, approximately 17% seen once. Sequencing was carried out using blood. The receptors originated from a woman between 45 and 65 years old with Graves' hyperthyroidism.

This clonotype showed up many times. CDR3 sequence: CASSFGTFLLRNTIYF. The CDR3, as DNA: TGTGCCAGCAGCTTTGGGACATTTTTATTACGAAACACCATATATTTT. V is TRBV7-8 and J is TRBJ1-3; D perhaps matches TRBD1 (6 bases). CDR3 size: 16 residues. Germline assignment: CDR1 SGHVS and CDR2 FQNEAQ. The germline V and J ends were trimmed by 3 bases and 5 bases, with 17 bases remaining between them.

CDR3 protein: CASSLERHTEAFF. As DNA, the CDR3 is TGTGCCAGCAGCTTAGAAAGACACACTGAAGCTTTCTTT. The rearrangement joins TRBV11-1 to TRBJ1-1; D is unresolved. V was pared by 1 base and J by 3 bases, with 6 bases between. This CDR3 comprises 13 residues. The germline V gene encodes CDR1 SGHAT and CDR2 FQDESV (reference sequence). Full variable domain (rest looked up from reference TRBV11-1 and TRBJ1-1): EAEVAQSPRYKITEKSQAVAFWCDPISGHATLYWYRQILGQGPELLVQFQDESVVDDSQLPKDRFSAERLKGVDSTLKIQPAELGDSAMYLCASSLERHTEAFFGQGTRLTVV.

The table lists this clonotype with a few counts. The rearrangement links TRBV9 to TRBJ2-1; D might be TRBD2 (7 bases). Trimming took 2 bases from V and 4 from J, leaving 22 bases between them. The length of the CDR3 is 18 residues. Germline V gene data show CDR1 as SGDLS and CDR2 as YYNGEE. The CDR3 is CASSVGVGAGALYNEQFF. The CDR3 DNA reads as TGTGCCAGCAGCGTGGGGGTTGGGGCGGGGGCCCTTTACAATGAGCAGTTCTTC.

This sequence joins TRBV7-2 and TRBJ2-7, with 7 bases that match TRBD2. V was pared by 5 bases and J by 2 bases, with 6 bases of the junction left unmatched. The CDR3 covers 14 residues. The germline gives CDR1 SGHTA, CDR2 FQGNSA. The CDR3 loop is CASSGTSAAYEQYF. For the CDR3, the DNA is TGTGCCAGCAGCGGAACTAGCGCGGCCTACGAGCAGTACTTC.

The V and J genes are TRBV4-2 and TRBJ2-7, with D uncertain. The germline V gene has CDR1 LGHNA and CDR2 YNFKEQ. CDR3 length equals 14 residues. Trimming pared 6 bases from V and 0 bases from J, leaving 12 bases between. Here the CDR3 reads CASRPILSSYEQYF. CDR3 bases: TGTGCCAGCAGACCGATCTTGAGCTCCTACGAGCAGTACTTC.

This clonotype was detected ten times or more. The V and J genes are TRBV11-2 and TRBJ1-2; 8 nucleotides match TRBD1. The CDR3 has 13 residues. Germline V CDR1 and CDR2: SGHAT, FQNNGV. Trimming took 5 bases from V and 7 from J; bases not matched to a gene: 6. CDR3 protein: CASSQTGVTGYTF. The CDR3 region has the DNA TGTGCCAGCAGCCAGACAGGGGTAACTGGCTACACCTTC.

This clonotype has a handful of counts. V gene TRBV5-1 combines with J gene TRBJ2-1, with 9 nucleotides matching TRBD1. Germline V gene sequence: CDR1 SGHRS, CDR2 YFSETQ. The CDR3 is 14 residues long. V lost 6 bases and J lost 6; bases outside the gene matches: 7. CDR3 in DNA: TGCGCCAGCACCCGGACAGGGGTCGGCAATGAGCAGTTCTTC. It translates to CASTRTGVGNEQFF. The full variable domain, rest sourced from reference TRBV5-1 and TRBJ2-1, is KAGVTQTPRYLIKTRGQQVTLSCSPISGHRSVSWYQQTPGQGLQFLFEYFSETQRNKGNFPGRFSGRQFSNSRSEMNVSTLELGDSALYLCASTRTGVGNEQFFGPGTRLTVL.

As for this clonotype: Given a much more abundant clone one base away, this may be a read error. The CDR3 coding sequence is TGTGCCAGCAGCTCGGTGCTAGAGGGGTCCTACGAGCAGTACTTC. Amino acids: CASSSVLEGSYEQYF. The gene calls are TRBV13 and TRBJ2-7, with D possibly being TRBD1 or TRBD2 (5 bases each). CDR3 length: 15 amino acids. Trimming left V 4 bases short and J 1 base short, with 14 bases between. CDR1 and CDR2 (germline): PRHDT, FYEKMQ (reference sequence). The full variable domain, with the rest looked up from reference TRBV13 and TRBJ2-7, is AAGVIQSPRHLIKEKRETATLKCYPIPRHDTVYWYQQGPGQDPQFLISFYEKMQSDKGSIPDRFSAQQFSDYHSELNMSSLELGDSALYFCASSSVLEGSYEQYFGPGTRLTVT.

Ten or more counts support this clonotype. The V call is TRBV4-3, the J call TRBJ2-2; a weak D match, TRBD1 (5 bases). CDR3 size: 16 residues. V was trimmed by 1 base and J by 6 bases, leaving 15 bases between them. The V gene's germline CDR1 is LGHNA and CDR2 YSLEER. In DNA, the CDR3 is TGCGCCAGCAGCCAAGCTCCCCAGGGCGGCGCCGGGGAGCTGTTTTTT. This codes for CASSQAPQGGAGELFF.

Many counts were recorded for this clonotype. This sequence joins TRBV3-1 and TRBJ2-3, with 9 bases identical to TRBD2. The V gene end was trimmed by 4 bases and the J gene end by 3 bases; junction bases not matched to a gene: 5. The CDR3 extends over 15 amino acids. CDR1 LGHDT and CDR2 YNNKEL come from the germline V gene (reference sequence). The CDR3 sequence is CASSLAGVETDTQYF. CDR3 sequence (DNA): TGTGCCAGCAGCCTAGCGGGGGTGGAGACAGATACGCAGTATTTT.

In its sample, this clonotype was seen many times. The CDR3 reads CSAKAVSDNYGYTF. DNA of the CDR3: TGCAGTGCCAAAGCCGTGTCAGACAACTATGGCTACACCTTC. The rearrangement joins TRBV20-1 to TRBJ1-2, with D unresolved. CDR1 and CDR2 (germline): DFQATT, SNEGSKA (reference sequence). The CDR3 runs 14 residues. Deletions cut 6 bases from V and 2 bases from J, with 16 bases between.

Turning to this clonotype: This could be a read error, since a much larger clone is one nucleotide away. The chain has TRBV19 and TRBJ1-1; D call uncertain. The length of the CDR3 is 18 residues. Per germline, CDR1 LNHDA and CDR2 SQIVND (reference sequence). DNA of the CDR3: TGTGCCGGTAGTATAGTAGGAGGCGCATGGAAACTGGGCGCTGAAGCTTTCTTT. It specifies CAGSIVGGAWKLGAEAFF. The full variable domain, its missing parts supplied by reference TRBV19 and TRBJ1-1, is DGGITQSPKYLFRKEGQNVTLSCEQNLNHDAMYWYRQDPGQGLRLIYYSQIVNDFQKGDIAEGYSVSREKKESFPLTVTSAQKNPTAFYLCAGSIVGGAWKLGAEAFFGQGTRLTVV.

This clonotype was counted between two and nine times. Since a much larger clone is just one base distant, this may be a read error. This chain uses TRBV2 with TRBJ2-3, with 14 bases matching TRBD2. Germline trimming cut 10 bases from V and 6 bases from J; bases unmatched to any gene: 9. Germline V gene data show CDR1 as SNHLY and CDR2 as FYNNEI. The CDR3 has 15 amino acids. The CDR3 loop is CANRIGTSGGDTQYF. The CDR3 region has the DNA TGTGCCAACAGGATCGGGACTAGCGGGGGTGATACGCAGTATTTT.

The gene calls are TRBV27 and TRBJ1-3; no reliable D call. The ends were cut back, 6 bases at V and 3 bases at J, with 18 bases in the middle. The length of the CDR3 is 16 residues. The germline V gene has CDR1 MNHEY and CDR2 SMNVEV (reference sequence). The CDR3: CASSLGSGLSGNTIYF. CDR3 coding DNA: TGTGCCAGCAGCTTAGGGTCCGGCCTAAGTGGAAACACCATATATTTT.

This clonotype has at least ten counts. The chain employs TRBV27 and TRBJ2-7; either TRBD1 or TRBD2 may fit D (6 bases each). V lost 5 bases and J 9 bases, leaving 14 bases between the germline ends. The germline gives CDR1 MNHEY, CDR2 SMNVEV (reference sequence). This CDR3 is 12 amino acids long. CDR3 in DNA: TGTGCCAGCAGTGCTCAAGGGGGAGGGCAGTACTTC. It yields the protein CASSAQGGGQYF.

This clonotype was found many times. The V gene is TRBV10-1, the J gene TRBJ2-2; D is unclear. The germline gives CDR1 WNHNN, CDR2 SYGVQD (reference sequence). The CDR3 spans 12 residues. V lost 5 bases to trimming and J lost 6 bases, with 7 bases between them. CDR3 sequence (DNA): TGCGCCAGCAGTAAAGGGTCCGGGGAGCTGTTTTTT. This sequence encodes CASSKGSGELFF.

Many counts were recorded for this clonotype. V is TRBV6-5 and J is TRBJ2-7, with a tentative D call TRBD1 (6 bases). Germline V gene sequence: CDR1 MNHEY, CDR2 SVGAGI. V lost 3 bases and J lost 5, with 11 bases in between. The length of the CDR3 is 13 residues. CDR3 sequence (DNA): TGTGCCAGCAGTTATACAGGGTACCACGAGCAGTACTTC. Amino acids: CASSYTGYHEQYF.

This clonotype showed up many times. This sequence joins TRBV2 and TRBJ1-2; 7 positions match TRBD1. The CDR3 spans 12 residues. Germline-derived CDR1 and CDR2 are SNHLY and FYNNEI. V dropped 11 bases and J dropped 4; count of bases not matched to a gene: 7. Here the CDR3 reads CASRAGGYGYTF. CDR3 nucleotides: TGTGCCTCAAGGGCAGGGGGCTATGGCTACACCTTC.

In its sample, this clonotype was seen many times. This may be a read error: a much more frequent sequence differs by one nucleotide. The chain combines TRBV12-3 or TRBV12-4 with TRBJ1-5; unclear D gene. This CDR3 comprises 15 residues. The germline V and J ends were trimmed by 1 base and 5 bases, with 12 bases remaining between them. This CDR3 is CASSLDSLRDQPQHF. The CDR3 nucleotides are TGTGCCAGCAGTTTAGACTCATTGCGCGATCAGCCCCAGCATTTT.

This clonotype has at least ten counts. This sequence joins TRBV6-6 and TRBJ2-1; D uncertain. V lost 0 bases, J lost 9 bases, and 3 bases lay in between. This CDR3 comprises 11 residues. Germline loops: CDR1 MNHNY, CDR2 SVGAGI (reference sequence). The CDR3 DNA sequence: TGTGCCAGCAGTTACTCTATTGAGCAGTTCTTC. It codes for CASSYSIEQFF.

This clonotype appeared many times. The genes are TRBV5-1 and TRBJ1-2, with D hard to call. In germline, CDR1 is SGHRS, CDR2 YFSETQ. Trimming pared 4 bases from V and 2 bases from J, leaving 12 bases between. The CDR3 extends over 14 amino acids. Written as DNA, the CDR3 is TGCGCCAGCAGCACCCCGGACGGAAACTATGGCTACACCTTC. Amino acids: CASSTPDGNYGYTF. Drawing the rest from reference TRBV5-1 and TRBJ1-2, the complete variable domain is KAGVTQTPRYLIKTRGQQVTLSCSPISGHRSVSWYQQTPGQGLQFLFEYFSETQRNKGNFPGRFSGRQFSNSRSEMNVSTLELGDSALYLCASSTPDGNYGYTFGSGTRLTVV.

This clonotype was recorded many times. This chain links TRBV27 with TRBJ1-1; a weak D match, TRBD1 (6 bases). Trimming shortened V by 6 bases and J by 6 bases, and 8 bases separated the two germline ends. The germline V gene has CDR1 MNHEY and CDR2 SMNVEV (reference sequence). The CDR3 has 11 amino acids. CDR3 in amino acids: CASRQGPEAFF. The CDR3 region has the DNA TGTGCCAGCAGACAGGGACCTGAAGCTTTCTTT.

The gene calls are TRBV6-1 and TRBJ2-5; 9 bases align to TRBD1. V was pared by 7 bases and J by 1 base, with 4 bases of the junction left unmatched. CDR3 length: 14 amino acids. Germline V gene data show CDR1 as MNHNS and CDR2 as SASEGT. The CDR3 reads CASTYRGPQETQYF. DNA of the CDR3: TGTGCCAGCACCTACAGGGGGCCCCAAGAGACCCAGTACTTC.

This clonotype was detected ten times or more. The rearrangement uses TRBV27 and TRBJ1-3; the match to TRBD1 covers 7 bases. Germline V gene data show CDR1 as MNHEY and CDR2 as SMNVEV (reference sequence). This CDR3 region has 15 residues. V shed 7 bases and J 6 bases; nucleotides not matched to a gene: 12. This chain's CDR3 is CASKINSGTVNTIYF. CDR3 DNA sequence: TGTGCCAGCAAAATCAACTCTGGGACAGTAAACACCATATATTTT.

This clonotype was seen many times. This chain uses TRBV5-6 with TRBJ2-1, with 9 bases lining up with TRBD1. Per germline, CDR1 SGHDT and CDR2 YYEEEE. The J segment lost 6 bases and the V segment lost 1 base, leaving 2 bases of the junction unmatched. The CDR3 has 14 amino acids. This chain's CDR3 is CASSLTGGPNEQFF. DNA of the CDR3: TGTGCCAGCAGCTTGACAGGGGGCCCCAATGAGCAGTTCTTC.

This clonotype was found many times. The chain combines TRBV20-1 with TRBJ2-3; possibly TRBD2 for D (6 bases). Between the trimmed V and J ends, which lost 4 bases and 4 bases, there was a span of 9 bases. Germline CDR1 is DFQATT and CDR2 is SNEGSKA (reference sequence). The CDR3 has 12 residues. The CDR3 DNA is TGCAGTGCTACGAGGGACTCAGATACGCAGTATTTT. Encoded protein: CSATRDSDTQYF.

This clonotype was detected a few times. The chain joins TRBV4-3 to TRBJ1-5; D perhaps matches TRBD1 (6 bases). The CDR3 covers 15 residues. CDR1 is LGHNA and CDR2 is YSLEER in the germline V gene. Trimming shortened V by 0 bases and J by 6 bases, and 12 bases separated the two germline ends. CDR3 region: CASSQDGGGGQPQHF. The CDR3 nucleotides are TGCGCCAGCAGCCAAGATGGAGGGGGAGGTCAGCCCCAGCATTTT.

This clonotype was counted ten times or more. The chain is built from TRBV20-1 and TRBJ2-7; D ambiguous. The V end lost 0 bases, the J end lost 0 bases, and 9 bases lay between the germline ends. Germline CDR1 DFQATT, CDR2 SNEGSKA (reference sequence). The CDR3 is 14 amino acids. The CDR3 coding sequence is TGCAGTGCTAGAGATATTAGGGTCTCCTACGAGCAGTACTTC. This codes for CSARDIRVSYEQYF.

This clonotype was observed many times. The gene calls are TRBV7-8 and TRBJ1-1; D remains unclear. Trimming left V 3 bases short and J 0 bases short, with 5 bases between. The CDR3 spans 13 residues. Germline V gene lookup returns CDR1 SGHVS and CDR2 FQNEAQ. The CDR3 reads CASSFMLNTEAFF. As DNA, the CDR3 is TGTGCCAGCAGCTTTATGCTGAACACTGAAGCTTTCTTT. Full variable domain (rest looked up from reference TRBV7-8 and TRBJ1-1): GAGVSQSPRYKVAKRGQDVALRCDPISGHVSLFWYQQALGQGPEFLTYFQNEAQLDKSGLPSDRFFAERPEGSVSTLKIQRTQQEDSAVYLCASSFMLNTEAFFGQGTRLTVV.

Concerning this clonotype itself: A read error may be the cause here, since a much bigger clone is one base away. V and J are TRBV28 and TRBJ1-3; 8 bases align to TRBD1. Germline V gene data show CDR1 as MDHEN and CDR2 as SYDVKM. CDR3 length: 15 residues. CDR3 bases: TGTGCCAGCAGCCTAGGGACAGGCTCTGGAAACACCATGTATTTT. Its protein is CASSLGTGSGNTMYF.

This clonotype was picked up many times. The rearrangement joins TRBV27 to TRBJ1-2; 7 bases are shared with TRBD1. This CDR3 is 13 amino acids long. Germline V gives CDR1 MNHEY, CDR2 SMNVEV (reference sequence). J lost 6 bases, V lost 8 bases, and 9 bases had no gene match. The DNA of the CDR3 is TGTGCCAGCGGTGTGACAGGGTTTGATGGCTACACCTTC. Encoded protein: CASGVTGFDGYTF.